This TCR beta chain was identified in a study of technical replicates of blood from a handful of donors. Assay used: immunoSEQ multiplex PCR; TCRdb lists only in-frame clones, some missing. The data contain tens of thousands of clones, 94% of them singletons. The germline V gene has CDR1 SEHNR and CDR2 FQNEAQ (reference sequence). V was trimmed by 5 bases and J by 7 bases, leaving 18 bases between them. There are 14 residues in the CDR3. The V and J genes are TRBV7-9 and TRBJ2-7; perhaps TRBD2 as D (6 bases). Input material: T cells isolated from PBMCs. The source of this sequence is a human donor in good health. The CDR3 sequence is CASSPLSGRKEQYF. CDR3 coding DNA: TGTGCCAGCAGCCCCTTGTCGGGGAGGAAAGAGCAGTACTTC.